This T cell receptor beta chain appears in the sequencing data of a study of T cells after yellow fever vaccination. About the research overall: SMART-Seq v4 Ultra Low Input prepared libraries from low-cell fractions. Study-wide results and caveats: There was a possibility that FACS-sorted repertoires contained abundant clonotypes contaminating from the bulk population. The study re-detected most primary-vaccination clones after the booster (roughly 95% CD4, 88% CD8).

With respect to this clonotype: The antigen is undetermined.

Template switching with 5'RACE generated the TCR cDNA and added a universal primer site and UMIs. Via MiXCR, TCRdb re-called the 5' RACE reads, giving one row per CDR3 protein. The data contain about 320,000 distinct CDR3 sequences, approximately 12% of them singletons. Germline loops: CDR1 MNHEY, CDR2 SVGAGI. V shed 2 bases and J 4 bases; nucleotides not matched to a gene: 2. CDR3 length: 14 residues. The rearrangement links TRBV6-5 to TRBJ1-2; TRBD1 aligns across 9 bases. The material sequenced was CD4+ T cells sorted from PBMCs, taken 15 days after the yellow fever booster vaccination. This receptor was identified in a man between 18 and 29 years old who received the YFV17D yellow fever vaccine. The DNA for the CDR3 is TGTGCCAGCAGTTACCTGGGACAGGGCTATGGCTACACCTTC. Amino acids: CASSYLGQGYGYTF.